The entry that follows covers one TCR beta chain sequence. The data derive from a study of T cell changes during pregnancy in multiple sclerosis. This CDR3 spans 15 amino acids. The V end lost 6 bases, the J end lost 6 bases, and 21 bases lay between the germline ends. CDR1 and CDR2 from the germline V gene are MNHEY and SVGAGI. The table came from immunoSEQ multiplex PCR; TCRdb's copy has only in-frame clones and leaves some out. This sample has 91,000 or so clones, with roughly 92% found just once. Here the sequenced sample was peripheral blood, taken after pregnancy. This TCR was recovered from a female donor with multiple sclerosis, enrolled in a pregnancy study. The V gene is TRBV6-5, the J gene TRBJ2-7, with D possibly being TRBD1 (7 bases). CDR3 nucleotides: TGTGCCAGCAGGTTATCGGGACAGCTGGGAGGCGAGCAGTACTTC. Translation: CASRLSGQLGGEQYF.